This T cell receptor beta chain comes out of a study of control samples from healthy donors and cancer patients. The V and J ends lost 4 bases and 6 bases respectively, with 17 bases between them. Germline lookup yields CDR1 SGHTA and CDR2 FQGNSA. The CDR3 runs to 15 residues. Produced via immunoSEQ multiplex PCR; TCRdb's table is partial and in-frame only. The table has 120,000 or so clones, about 93% seen once. This TCR was sampled from a man in his fifties or sixties with head and neck cancer. The rearrangement uses TRBV7-2 and TRBJ2-3; D remains ambiguous. The sample taken for sequencing was PBMCs. CDR3 region: CASSSMGVASDTQYF. DNA for the CDR3: TGTGCCAGCAGCTCCATGGGCGTAGCTTCGGATACGCAGTATTTT.